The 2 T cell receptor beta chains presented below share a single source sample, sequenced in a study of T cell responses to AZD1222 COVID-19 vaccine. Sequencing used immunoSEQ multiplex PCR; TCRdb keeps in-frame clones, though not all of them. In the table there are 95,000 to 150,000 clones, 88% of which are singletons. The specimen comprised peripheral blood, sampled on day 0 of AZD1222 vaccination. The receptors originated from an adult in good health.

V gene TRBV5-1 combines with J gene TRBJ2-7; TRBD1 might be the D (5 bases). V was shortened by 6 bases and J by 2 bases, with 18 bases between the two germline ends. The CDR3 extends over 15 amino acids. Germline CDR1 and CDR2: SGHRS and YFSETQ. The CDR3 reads CASTPARGQAYEQYF. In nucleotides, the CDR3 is TGCGCCAGCACCCCGGCAAGGGGTCAAGCCTACGAGCAGTACTTC.

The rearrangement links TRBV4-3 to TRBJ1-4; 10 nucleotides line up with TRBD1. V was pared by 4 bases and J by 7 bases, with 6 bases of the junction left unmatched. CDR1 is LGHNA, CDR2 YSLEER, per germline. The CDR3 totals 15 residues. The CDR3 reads CASSPGDRGAEKLFF. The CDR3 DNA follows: TGCGCCAGCAGCCCAGGGGACAGGGGTGCTGAAAAACTGTTTTTT.